The rows below give T cell receptor beta chains drawn from one sample of a study of T cell changes during pregnancy in multiple sclerosis. Assay used: immunoSEQ multiplex PCR; TCRdb lists only in-frame clones, some missing. The sample has around 81,000 clones, roughly 90% seen once; the top ten hold 3.7%. The material was peripheral blood, obtained after pregnancy. These receptors all stem from a female donor in good health, enrolled as a control in a pregnancy study. The CDR3 runs from the conserved cysteine through the conserved F or W. The D gene is left open where the match is weak. The listing skips clone size in some rows; elsewhere it reads once, few, many or a size class.

>TRBJ2-3|.|TRBV5-1|TRBD1
CASSLTPGDRGSGDTQYF
TGCGCCAGCAGCTTGACTCCCGGGGACAGGGGATCCGGGGATACGCAGTATTTT
>TRBJ2-2|.|TRBV19|TRBD2
CASSYIAGNANTGELFF
TGTGCCAGTAGTTACATAGCGGGAAACGCGAACACCGGGGAGCTGTTTTTT
>TRBJ1-3|.|TRBV6-1|.
CASTAGGSSGNTIYF
TGTGCCAGCACCGCGGGGGGCAGCTCTGGAAACACCATATATTTT
>TRBJ1-6|.|TRBV5-4|.
CASSLPQGRNNNSPLHF
TGTGCCAGCAGCCTACCACAGGGCAGGAATAATAATTCACCCCTCCACTTT
>TRBJ1-4|.|TRBV5-5|.
CASSPELGQDNEKLFF
TGTGCCAGCAGCCCTGAACTGGGGCAGGACAATGAAAAACTGTTTTTT
>TRBJ1-1|.|TRBV18|.
CASSPGSKGDTEAFF
TGTGCCAGCTCCCCGGGTTCGAAGGGAGACACTGAAGCTTTCTTT
>TRBJ2-1|.|TRBV6-4|.
CASSPNPGEVNEQFF
TGTGCCAGCAGCCCTAACCCCGGGGAGGTAAATGAGCAGTTCTTC
>TRBJ1-1|.|TRBV11-2|.
CASSLASGDTEAFF
TGTGCCAGCAGCTTGGCGTCGGGGGACACTGAAGCTTTCTTT
>TRBJ2-2|.|TRBV9|TRBD2
CASRETSGGGGELFF
TGTGCCAGCAGGGAGACTAGCGGGGGGGGCGGGGAGCTGTTTTTT
>TRBJ1-5|.|TRBV6-5|.
CASSYSIGLNQPQHF
TGTGCCAGCAGTTACTCGATAGGACTCAATCAGCCCCAGCATTTT
>TRBJ2-5|.|TRBV18|.
CASSVRLFQETQYF
TGTGCCAGCTCAGTACGACTCTTCCAAGAGACCCAGTACTTC
>TRBJ2-7|once|TRBV27|TRBD1
CASRTIHPGQKARPLDEQYF
TGTGCCAGCCGAACCATACACCCGGGACAGAAGGCCCGGCCCTTGGACGAGCAGTACTTC
>TRBJ2-5|.|TRBV21-1|.
CASSRRLAGGETQYF
TGTGCCAGCAGCAGGAGACTAGCGGGAGGTGAGACCCAGTACTTC
>TRBJ2-2|.|TRBV28|.
CATKIGATPSGELFF
TGTGCCACCAAAATCGGAGCCACACCCTCCGGGGAGCTGTTTTTT
>TRBJ1-6|.|TRBV5-5|TRBD1
CASSWRGQGESSPLHF
TGTGCCAGCAGCTGGAGGGGACAGGGGGAAAGTTCACCCCTCCACTTT
>TRBJ2-1|.|TRBV7-2|TRBD2
CASSLAEGLAVYNEQFF
TGTGCCAGCAGCTTAGCGGAGGGACTAGCGGTATACAATGAGCAGTTCTTC
>TRBJ2-1|.|TRBV7-3|TRBD2
CASSRGSGVSSYNEQFF
TGTGCCAGCAGCCGCGGAAGCGGGGTTAGCTCCTACAATGAGCAGTTCTTC
>TRBJ1-6|once|TRBV5-1|.
CASSPDSYNSPLHF
TGCGCCAGCAGCCCGGACAGCTATAATTCACCCCTCCACTTT
>TRBJ1-1|.|TRBV27|.
CASSQNTEAFF
TGTGCCAGCAGCCAAAACACTGAAGCTTTCTTT
>TRBJ1-1|.|TRBV28|.
CASATSITTEAFF
TGTGCCAGTGCTACGAGTATCACCACTGAAGCTTTCTTT
>TRBJ2-3|.|TRBV7-9|.
CASRRDSTDTQYF
TGTGCCAGCAGGCGGGACAGCACAGATACGCAGTATTTT
>TRBJ2-3|.|TRBV7-2|TRBD2
CASSQRLAGVTDTQYF
TGTGCCAGCAGCCAACGACTAGCGGGAGTTACAGATACGCAGTATTTT
>TRBJ1-6|.|TRBV28|.
CASSFGSPLHF
TGTGCCAGCAGTTTCGGGTCACCCCTCCACTTT
>TRBJ2-5|once|TRBV7-9|.
CASSLGADQETQYF
TGTGCCAGCAGCTTAGGTGCGGACCAAGAGACCCAGTACTTC
>TRBJ2-7|few|TRBV28|.
CASTPRGYSYEQYF
TGTGCCAGCACCCCTAGGGGCTACTCCTACGAGCAGTACTTC
>TRBJ1-2|.|TRBV5-4|.
CASRSQGTNYGYTF
TGTGCCAGCAGGTCGCAGGGGACTAACTATGGCTACACCTTC
>TRBJ1-1|once|TRBV5-4|.
CASNGGLNTEAFF
TGTGCCAGCAATGGAGGGTTGAACACTGAAGCTTTCTTT
>TRBJ2-3|.|TRBV7-9|.
CASSSTTGTDTQYF
TGTGCCAGCAGCTCGACGACAGGCACAGATACGCAGTATTTT
>TRBJ1-1|.|TRBV29-1|.
CSVESWGEAFF
TGCAGCGTTGAGTCTTGGGGGGAGGCTTTCTTT
>TRBJ2-3|.|TRBV10-3|TRBD2
CAISDVSGGGTDTQYF
TGTGCCATCAGTGACGTAAGCGGGGGTGGCACAGATACGCAGTATTTT
>TRBJ2-7|.|TRBV28|.
CASSRDEQYF
TGTGCCAGCAGCCGTGACGAGCAGTACTTC
>TRBJ1-2|.|TRBV10-3|TRBD1
CATSRQGPNYGYTF
TGTGCCACGTCGAGACAGGGGCCTAACTATGGCTACACCTTC
>TRBJ1-3|.|TRBV9|.
CASSVVEKGGFDTIYF
TGTGCCAGCAGCGTAGTTGAGAAGGGAGGTTTTGACACCATATATTTT
>TRBJ2-3|.|TRBV2|.
CASSLRASTDTQYF
TGTGCCAGCAGTCTCAGGGCTAGCACAGATACGCAGTATTTT
>TRBJ2-3|.|TRBV6-5|TRBD1
CASSFRGRGDTQYF
TGTGCCAGCAGTTTCAGGGGGCGGGGAGATACGCAGTATTTT